The clone carrying this T cell receptor beta chain was counted a single time. The entry originates in a study of cytomegalovirus exposure and HLA in healthy donors. The PCR ran on 60 Vbeta and 13 Jbeta primers. Some clones are missing from TCRdb's copy, which holds only in-frame ones; the method was immunoSEQ multiplex PCR. Of tens of thousands of clones in the sample, over 75% were seen once. The sequenced sample consisted of PBMCs. This clonotype originated in a male donor in good health and CMV-seropositive.

The CDR3 sequence: CAWSPDQELFF. The CDR3 coding sequence is TGTGCCTGGAGTCCAGATCAGGAACTGTTTTTT. The V call is TRBV30, the J call TRBJ1-4; no definite D call. Trimming left V 2 bases short and J 12 bases short, with 10 bases between. CDR1 and CDR2 (germline): GTSNPN, SVGIG (reference sequence). CDR3 length: 11 residues.